Listed below are T cell receptor beta chains from one sample, sequenced in a study of PD-L1 blockade in urothelial cancer. Profiling relied on immunoSEQ multiplex PCR, and the TCRdb table lists in-frame clones only, not all of them. The table includes about 51,000 clones, 86% detected once. Sequenced material: PBMCs, taken around atezolizumab (anti-PD-L1) treatment. The receptor set was obtained from a man aged 55 to 70 with urothelial cancer. Both conserved end residues are part of each CDR3. A D gene is named only where the DNA matches it firmly. Part of the rows lack a size; the others show once, few, many or a class for expanded clones.

size	V	D	J	DNA	CDR3
.	TRBV5-5	.	TRBJ2-7	TGTGCCAGCAGCCCGTCCTACGAGCAGTACTTC	CASSPSYEQYF
.	TRBV10-3	TRBD1	TRBJ2-1	TGTGCCATCAGTCCTCCGGGACAGGGTTACAATGAGCAGTTCTTC	CAISPPGQGYNEQFF
.	TRBV9	TRBD2	TRBJ2-3	TGTGCCAGCAGCGTGCGGGGGGGCACAGATACGCAGTATTTT	CASSVRGGTDTQYF
.	TRBV9	.	TRBJ2-3	TGTGCCAGCAGCGCCTCATGGGGGGGCTCAGATACGCAGTATTTT	CASSASWGGSDTQYF
once	TRBV30	.	TRBJ1-2	TGTGCCTGGAGCTGGGGGGTACGGGATGGCTACACCTTC	CAWSWGVRDGYTF
few	TRBV29-1	TRBD1	TRBJ2-7	TGCAGCGTTAGACAGGGGAACTCCTACGAGCAGTACTTC	CSVRQGNSYEQYF
.	TRBV7-6	TRBD2	TRBJ2-3	TGTGCCAGCAGCTTAGAGGGCGGGAGAACAGATACGCAGTATTTT	CASSLEGGRTDTQYF
.	TRBV27	.	TRBJ2-2	TGTGCCAGCAGTTTATTTTCAGGGCTACTCAACACCGGGGAGCTGTTTTTT	CASSLFSGLLNTGELFF
.	TRBV10-3	.	TRBJ2-3	TGTGCCATGTCCGGTTCCGGGAGCGGTCGCACAGATACGCAGTATTTT	CAMSGSGSGRTDTQYF
.	TRBV5-4	TRBD2	TRBJ2-7	TGTGCCAGCAGCGGGGGACTAGCGGGGATCTACGAGCAGTACTTC	CASSGGLAGIYEQYF
.	TRBV27	.	TRBJ2-6	TGTGCCAGCAGTTTCTCCGGGGCTGGGGCCAACGTCCTGACTTTC	CASSFSGAGANVLTF
.	TRBV19	.	TRBJ1-2	TGTGCCAGTAGTATAGGGGCTCTCCTGGACTATGGCTACACCTTC	CASSIGALLDYGYTF
.	TRBV7-3	TRBD2	TRBJ2-1	TGTGCCAGCAGCTTAAGTGGGACTAGGGGTGAGCAGTTCTTC	CASSLSGTRGEQFF
.	TRBV5-5	.	TRBJ2-2	TGTGCCAGCAGCTTGGACGGTTACACCGGGGAGCTGTTTTTT	CASSLDGYTGELFF
.	TRBV9	.	TRBJ2-7	TGTGCCAGCAGCGTAGCCGAGAGCTCCTACGAGCAGTACTTC	CASSVAESSYEQYF
.	TRBV27	TRBD2	TRBJ2-1	TGTGCCAGCAGCTCCCTTAGACTAGCGGGGGGGCCTTATGAGCAGTTCTTC	CASSSLRLAGGPYEQFF